These 2 T cell receptor beta chains were sequenced from one sample in a study of blood T cell repertoires in COVID-19 (dated by TCRdb to the early 2020s). Receptor libraries were prepared by the immunoSEQ multiplex PCR assay. Sourced from immuneACCESS, this table was stored by TCRdb with only in-frame sequences that have V and J called. A share of the clones is absent; for the studies checked, an unresolved V gene accounts for under half, and the remainder has no known explanation. In all, the sample holds 220,000 or so clones, and approximately 88% of those were seen once. The ten most abundant clones make up 5.5% to 8% of the sample. The sample consisted of peripheral blood. The receptors shown here come from a man aged 55 to 70 who had recovered from COVID-19.

The V call is TRBV5-1, the J call TRBJ1-1, with no clear D. The germline CDR1 and CDR2 sequences are SGHRS and YFSETQ. The CDR3 totals 13 residues. V was clipped by 7 bases and J by 1 base, with 11 bases between them. This CDR3 reads CASAIGRNTEAFF. The CDR3 bases are TGCGCCAGCGCTATTGGGAGGAACACTGAAGCTTTCTTT.

This chain connects TRBV6-5 to TRBJ2-1; 10 bases are a match to TRBD2. This CDR3 is built from 15 residues. J was trimmed by 6 bases and V by 0 bases; bases with no gene match: 2. The germline V gene encodes CDR1 MNHEY and CDR2 SVGAGI. CDR3 coding DNA: TGTGCCAGCAGTTACTCGCCTAGCGGGAGCAATGAGCAGTTCTTC. Its translation: CASSYSPSGSNEQFF.